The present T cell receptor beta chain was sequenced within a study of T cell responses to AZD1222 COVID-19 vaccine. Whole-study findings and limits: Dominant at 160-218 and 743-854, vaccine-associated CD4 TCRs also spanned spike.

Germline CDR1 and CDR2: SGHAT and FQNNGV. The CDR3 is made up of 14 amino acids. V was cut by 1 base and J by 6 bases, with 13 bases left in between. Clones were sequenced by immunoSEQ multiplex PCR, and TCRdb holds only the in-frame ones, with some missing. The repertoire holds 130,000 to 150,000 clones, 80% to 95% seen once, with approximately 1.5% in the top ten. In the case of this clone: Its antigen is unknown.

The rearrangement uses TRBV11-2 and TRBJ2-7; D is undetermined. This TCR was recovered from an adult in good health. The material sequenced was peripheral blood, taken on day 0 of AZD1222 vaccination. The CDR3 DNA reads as TGTGCCAGCAGCTTAGGTTGGGGTCGATCCGAGCAGTACTTC. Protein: CASSLGWGRSEQYF. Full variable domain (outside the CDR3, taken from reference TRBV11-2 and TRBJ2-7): EAGVAQSPRYKIIEKRQSVAFWCNPISGHATLYWYQQILGQGPKLLIQFQNNGVVDDSQLPKDRFSAERLKGVDSTLKIQPAKLEDSAVYLCASSLGWGRSEQYFGPGTRLTVT.